This T cell receptor beta chain was profiled in a study of cytomegalovirus exposure and HLA in healthy donors. Study outcomes and limitations: Associated with cytomegalovirus, according to the listing, were around 160 TCR beta chains.

The CDR3 covers 14 residues. From germline, CDR1 is SGHNT and CDR2 YENEEA. V shed 2 bases and J shed 1 base, with 8 bases lying between them. On this clone itself: The antigen is undetermined.

This PCR relied on a set of 60 Vbeta primers and 13 Jbeta primers. This table comes from immunoSEQ multiplex PCR, and its TCRdb copy is limited to in-frame clones, with some not included. Of hundreds of thousands of clones in the sample, approximately 79% were seen once. The sequence derives from a male donor in good health and CMV-seronegative. Sequencing was performed on PBMCs. The rearrangement joins TRBV11-3 to TRBJ1-1; D is uncertain. The CDR3 reads CASSLSESNTEAFF. CDR3 nucleotide sequence: TGTGCCAGCAGCTTAAGCGAGTCGAACACTGAAGCTTTCTTT.